What follows describes a single T cell receptor beta chain. Its antigen is not identified. These data belong to a study of T cell responses to AZD1222 COVID-19 vaccine. The study's findings and limits: CD4 TCRs associated with vaccination spanned spike, dominating at 160-218 and 743-854. Following two doses of AZD1222, Spike-specific TCR breadth and depth rose. Donor demographics were predominantly white British with a female majority; clonal diversity may be underestimated. Only after the peak T cell response were repertoires sampled.

Germline-derived CDR1 and CDR2 are KGHSH and LQKENI. J was trimmed by 9 bases and V by 3 bases; bases with no gene match: 10. The CDR3 is 16 residues long. Assay used: immunoSEQ multiplex PCR; TCRdb lists only in-frame clones, some missing. The data show about 100,000 clones, roughly nine tenths seen once. The clonotype originates from an adult in good health. This rearrangement joins TRBV18 to TRBJ2-1; 11 bases agree with TRBD2. Here the sequenced sample was peripheral blood, taken on day 0 of AZD1222 vaccination. The CDR3 reads CASSPTSGSRYREQFF. CDR3 nucleotides: TGTGCCAGCTCACCTACTAGCGGGAGTAGATATCGTGAGCAGTTCTTC.